Here is one TCR beta chain with its context. Its matching antigen is unknown. Treatment defined: oral pan-JAK inhibitor, 5-10 mg twice daily. This sample stems from a study of CD8+ T cells in alopecia areata. Study in general: After 6 to 18 months of tofacitinib, follow-up continued 6 months off drug.

RNA was isolated and reverse transcribed to cDNA, the sequencing template. Repertoires were generated with immunoSEQ multiplex PCR, while TCRdb's copy carries only in-frame clones and drops some. There are about 110,000 clones in the sample; roughly 55% occur only once, and 12% lies in the top ten. The length of the CDR3 is 12 residues. The germline gives CDR1 SGHVS, CDR2 FQNEAQ. V shed 5 bases and J shed 5 bases, with 7 bases lying between them. General observations from the study: Normal scalp showed lower clonality than lesional scalp, especially alopecia totalis/universalis.

This receptor was obtained from a human donor with alopecia areata. This specimen was CD8+ T cells sorted from blood, taken at week 24, from a patient treated with tofacitinib. The chain couples TRBV7-8 to TRBJ1-5, with D possibly being TRBD1 (5 bases). CDR3: CASSPGDQPQHF. DNA of the CDR3: TGTGCCAGCAGCCCGGGGGATCAGCCCCAGCATTTT.